Given below is one T cell receptor (beta chain) in context. With 1 base removed from V and 7 bases from J, the gap between germline ends came to 12 bases. The CDR3 is 14 amino acids. Germline CDR1 and CDR2: SGHDN and FVKESK. In the study's own analysis: Reference gene primers were amplified, and this amplification served to estimate nucleated cell counts. Generated by immunoSEQ multiplex PCR, the TCRdb table keeps only in-frame clones and is missing some. Clone size and the V and J calls come from that table; the DNA yielded D and trimming. Of under 200,000 clones in the sample, approximately 80% were seen once. The sample comes from a study of blood T cell repertoires in COVID-19. On the study more broadly: The study drew acute and convalescent COVID-19 samples from the United States, Italy and Spain.

The rearrangement links TRBV14 to TRBJ2-3; a possible D gene is TRBD2 (6 bases). Sequenced material: peripheral blood. The clonotype was recovered from a woman aged 70-85 years with COVID-19, enrolled during active disease. The CDR3 sequence: CASSQAGVRNTQYF. In nucleotides, the CDR3 is TGTGCCAGCAGCCAAGCGGGGGTTCGTAATACGCAGTATTTT. Using reference TRBV14 and TRBJ2-3 for the parts outside the CDR3, the full variable domain is EAGVTQFPSHSVIEKGQTVTLRCDPISGHDNLYWYRRVMGKEIKFLLHFVKESKQDESGMPNNRFLAERTGGTYSTLKVQPAELEDSGVYFCASSQAGVRNTQYFGPGTRLTVL.